The 10 T cell receptor beta chains below all came from one sample that was sequenced in a study of T cell changes during pregnancy in multiple sclerosis. The assay was immunoSEQ multiplex PCR, and TCRdb's table has in-frame clones only and misses some. This table holds roughly 50,000 clones, 80% to 95% found once. The input for sequencing was CD4+ T cells from peripheral blood mononuclear cells, taken in the third trimester of pregnancy. The receptors come from a female donor with multiple sclerosis, enrolled in a pregnancy study.

The chain combines TRBV5-1 with TRBJ2-7; 7 nucleotides align to TRBD2. In germline, CDR1 is SGHRS, CDR2 YFSETQ. J lost 0 bases, V lost 0 bases, and 9 bases had no gene match. The CDR3 is made up of 17 amino acids. CDR3 residues: CASSLGGGARSSYEQYF. CDR3 nucleotide sequence: TGCGCCAGCAGCTTGGGGGGGGGAGCGAGGAGCTCCTACGAGCAGTACTTC. The complete variable domain, with remaining parts taken from reference TRBV5-1 and TRBJ2-7, reads KAGVTQTPRYLIKTRGQQVTLSCSPISGHRSVSWYQQTPGQGLQFLFEYFSETQRNKGNFPGRFSGRQFSNSRSEMNVSTLELGDSALYLCASSLGGGARSSYEQYFGPGTRLTVT.

The gene calls are TRBV7-2 and TRBJ1-2, with TRBD1 matching 8 bases. CDR3 length: 13 residues. With 6 bases clipped from V and 6 bases from J, the junction kept 6 bases outside the gene matches. Germline lookup yields CDR1 SGHTA and CDR2 FQGNSA. The CDR3 sequence is CASSLDRVNGYTF. CDR3 in DNA: TGTGCCAGCAGTTTGGACAGGGTCAATGGCTACACCTTC.

The chain employs TRBV7-9 and TRBJ1-3; D is perhaps TRBD1 (5 bases). The CDR3 extends over 14 amino acids. V was cut by 5 bases and J by 5 bases, with 13 bases left in between. Germline loops: CDR1 SEHNR, CDR2 FQNEAQ (reference sequence). The CDR3, as DNA: TGTGCCAGCAGCCTCCTACCAGGGAGAAACACCATATATTTT. It is translated as CASSLLPGRNTIYF.

The V gene is TRBV9, the J gene TRBJ2-3; TRBD2 matches 11 bases. The CDR3 spans 16 residues. The V gene's germline CDR1 is SGDLS and CDR2 YYNGEE. The J segment lost 1 base and the V segment lost 0 bases, leaving 1 base of the junction unmatched. The CDR3 reads CASSVALAGGTDTQYF. Written as DNA, the CDR3 is TGTGCCAGCAGCGTAGCACTAGCGGGAGGCACAGATACGCAGTATTTT. The complete variable domain, with remaining parts taken from reference TRBV9 and TRBJ2-3, reads DSGVTQTPKHLITATGQRVTLRCSPRSGDLSVYWYQQSLDQGLQFLIQYYNGEERAKGNILERFSAQQFPDLHSELNLSSLELGDSALYFCASSVALAGGTDTQYFGPGTRLTVL.

A single count supports this clone. This sequence joins TRBV27 and TRBJ2-7; 9 bases line up with TRBD1. With V trimmed by 0 bases and J by 6 bases, 9 bases remained unmatched. The CDR3 is made up of 16 amino acids. The V gene's germline CDR1 is MNHEY and CDR2 SMNVEV (reference sequence). The CDR3 DNA reads TGTGCCAGCAGTTTATCGGGGACAGGGCAGCGGTCCGAGCAGTACTTC. This gives the protein CASSLSGTGQRSEQYF.

The V and J genes are TRBV4-1 and TRBJ2-1, with 8 bases matching TRBD2. J was trimmed by 2 bases and V by 0 bases; bases with no gene match: 9. The CDR3 spans 18 residues. CDR1 MGHRA and CDR2 YSYEKL come from the germline V gene. The chain's CDR3 is CASSQEIPVLAAYNEQFF. In DNA, the CDR3 is TGCGCCAGCAGCCAAGAAATACCGGTACTAGCGGCCTACAATGAGCAGTTCTTC.

This chain links TRBV6-1 with TRBJ2-5, with a possible D match to TRBD1 (5 bases). CDR3 length equals 15 residues. V dropped 1 base and J dropped 7 bases, with 16 bases sitting between them. Germline CDR1 reads MNHNS; CDR2 reads SASEGT. CDR3 region: CASSEDAGRARTQYF. As DNA, the CDR3 is TGTGCCAGCAGTGAAGACGCAGGCAGGGCAAGGACCCAGTACTTC.

J is TRBJ1-1 and V is TRBV6-1; maybe TRBD1 (5 bases). CDR1 and CDR2 (germline): MNHNS, SASEGT. This CDR3 has 15 residues. V was shortened by 3 bases and J by 1 base, with 12 bases between the two germline ends. As DNA, the CDR3 is TGTGCCAGCAGTGATCGGGGCGGGACGAACACTGAAGCTTTCTTT. Protein sequence: CASSDRGGTNTEAFF.

This chain joins TRBV19 and TRBJ1-3, with unresolved D. Germline V gene data show CDR1 as LNHDA and CDR2 as SQIVND (reference sequence). There are 15 residues in the CDR3. With 0 bases removed from V and 0 bases from J, the gap between germline ends came to 6 bases. The CDR3 region is CASSIDTVSGNTIYF. CDR3 DNA: TGTGCCAGTAGTATAGACACAGTCTCTGGAAACACCATATATTTT.

The J gene is TRBJ2-3, the V gene TRBV11-2, with 9 bases identical to TRBD2. CDR1 SGHAT and CDR2 FQNNGV come from the germline V gene. With V trimmed by 5 bases and J by 4 bases, 1 base remained unmatched. The CDR3 sequence is 13 residues long. The CDR3 nucleotides read TGTGCCAGCAGCGCGGGGGGGGCAGATACGCAGTATTTT. Its protein is CASSAGGADTQYF.